This T cell receptor (beta chain) is from a study of cytomegalovirus exposure and HLA in healthy donors. General study findings and limits: As immune exposure information, only CMV serostatus was available.

Researchers ran the PCR with 60 Vbeta and 13 Jbeta primers. Clones were read by immunoSEQ multiplex PCR, and TCRdb kept only the in-frame ones, dropping some. The sample holds around 160,000 clones, 75% seen once. The V gene's germline CDR1 is SGHNT and CDR2 YENEEA. Trimming removed 0 bases from V and 4 bases from J; junction bases left unmatched: 4. This CDR3 contains 18 residues. Points on this clone: What it recognizes is unknown.

This sequence was found in a male donor in good health and CMV-seronegative. The V and J genes are TRBV11-3 and TRBJ2-1, with 15 bases fitting TRBD2. The sample comprised PBMCs. The CDR3 DNA sequence: TGTGCCAGCAGCTTAGACGGACTAGCGGGGGGGGGTTACAATGAGCAGTTCTTC. Amino acid sequence: CASSLDGLAGGGYNEQFF.